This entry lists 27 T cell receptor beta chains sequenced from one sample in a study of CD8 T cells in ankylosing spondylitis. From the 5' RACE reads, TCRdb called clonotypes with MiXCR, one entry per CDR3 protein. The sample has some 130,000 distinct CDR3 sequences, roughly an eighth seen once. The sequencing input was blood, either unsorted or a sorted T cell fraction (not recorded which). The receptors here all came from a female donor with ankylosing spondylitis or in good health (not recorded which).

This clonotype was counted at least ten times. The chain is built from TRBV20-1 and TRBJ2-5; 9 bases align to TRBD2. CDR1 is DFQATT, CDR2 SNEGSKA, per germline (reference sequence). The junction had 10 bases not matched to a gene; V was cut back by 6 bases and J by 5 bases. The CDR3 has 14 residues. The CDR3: CSAPTLTSGETQYF. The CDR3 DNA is TGCAGTGCCCCAACACTTACTAGCGGGGAGACCCAGTACTTC.

The CDR3 loop is CASSPPGTDIANYGYTF. CDR3 in DNA: TGCGCCAGCAGCCCCCCCGGGACGGACATCGCTAACTATGGCTACACCTTC. This rearrangement joins TRBV5-1 to TRBJ1-2; tentative D call: TRBD1 (5 bases). Looked up from germline, CDR1 is SGHRS and CDR2 is YFSETQ. The CDR3 consists of 17 residues. The ends were cut back, 4 bases at V and 0 bases at J, with 19 bases in the middle. Complete variable domain (other parts from reference TRBV5-1 and TRBJ1-2): KAGVTQTPRYLIKTRGQQVTLSCSPISGHRSVSWYQQTPGQGLQFLFEYFSETQRNKGNFPGRFSGRQFSNSRSEMNVSTLELGDSALYLCASSPPGTDIANYGYTFGSGTRLTVV.

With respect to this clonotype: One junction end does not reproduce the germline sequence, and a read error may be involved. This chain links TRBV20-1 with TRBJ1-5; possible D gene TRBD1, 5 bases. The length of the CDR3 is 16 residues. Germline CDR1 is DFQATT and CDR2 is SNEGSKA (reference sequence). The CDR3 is CNARDGVDSLNQPQHF. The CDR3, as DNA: TGCAATGCTAGAGATGGCGTAGACAGCCTCAATCAGCCCCAGCATTTT.

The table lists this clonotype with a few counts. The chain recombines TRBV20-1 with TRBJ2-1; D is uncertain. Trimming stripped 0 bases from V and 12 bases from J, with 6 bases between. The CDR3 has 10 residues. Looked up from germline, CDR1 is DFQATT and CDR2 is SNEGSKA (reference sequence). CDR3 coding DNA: TGCAGTGCTAGAGAATGGGGGCAGTTCTTC. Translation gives CSAREWGQFF.

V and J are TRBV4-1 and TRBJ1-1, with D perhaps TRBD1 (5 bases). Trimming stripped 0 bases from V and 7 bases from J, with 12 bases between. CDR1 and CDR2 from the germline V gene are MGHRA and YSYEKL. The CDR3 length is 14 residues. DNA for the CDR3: TGCGCCAGCAGCCAAGACCCGGCCGGGGGTGAAGCTTTCTTT. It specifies CASSQDPAGGEAFF.

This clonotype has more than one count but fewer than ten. The CDR3: CASSYSFGTEQFF. CDR3 DNA: TGTGCCAGCAGTTACTCCTTTGGGACCGAGCAGTTCTTC. This chain connects TRBV6-5 to TRBJ2-1, with D tentatively TRBD1 or TRBD2 (5 bases each). This CDR3 spans 13 amino acids. The germline gives CDR1 MNHEY, CDR2 SVGAGI. V lost 0 bases and J lost 10, with 10 bases in between.

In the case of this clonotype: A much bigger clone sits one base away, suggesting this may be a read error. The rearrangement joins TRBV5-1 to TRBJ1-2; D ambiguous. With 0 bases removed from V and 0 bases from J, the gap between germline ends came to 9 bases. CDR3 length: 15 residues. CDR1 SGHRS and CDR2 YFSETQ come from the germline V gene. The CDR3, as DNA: TGCGCCAGCAGCTTGGTCCTCGGTGCTAACTATGGCTACACCTTC. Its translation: CASSLVLGANYGYTF.

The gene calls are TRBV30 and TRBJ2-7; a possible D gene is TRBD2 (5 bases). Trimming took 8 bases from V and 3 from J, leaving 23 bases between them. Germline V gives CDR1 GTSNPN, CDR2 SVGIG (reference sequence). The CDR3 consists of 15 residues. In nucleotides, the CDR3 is TGTGCCGGTGCACGCGGAGGCGGGCAAAACTACGAGCAGTACTTC. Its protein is CAGARGGGQNYEQYF.

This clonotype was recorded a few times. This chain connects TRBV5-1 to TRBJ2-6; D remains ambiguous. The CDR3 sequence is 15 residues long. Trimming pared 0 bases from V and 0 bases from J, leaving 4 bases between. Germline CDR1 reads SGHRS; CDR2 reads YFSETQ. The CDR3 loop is CASSLASSGANVLTF. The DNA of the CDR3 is TGCGCCAGCAGCTTGGCTTCCTCTGGGGCCAACGTCCTGACTTTC.

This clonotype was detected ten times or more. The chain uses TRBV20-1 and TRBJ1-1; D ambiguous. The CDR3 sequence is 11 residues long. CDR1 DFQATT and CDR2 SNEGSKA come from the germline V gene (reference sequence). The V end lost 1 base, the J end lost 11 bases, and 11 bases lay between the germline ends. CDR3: CSARGGVDAFF. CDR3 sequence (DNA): TGCAGTGCTAGAGGCGGGGTTGACGCTTTCTTT.

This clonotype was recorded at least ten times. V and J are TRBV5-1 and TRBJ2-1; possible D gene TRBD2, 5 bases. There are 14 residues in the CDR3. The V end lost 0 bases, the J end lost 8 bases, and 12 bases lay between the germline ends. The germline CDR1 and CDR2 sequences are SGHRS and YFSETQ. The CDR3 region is CASSLDRKRDEQFF. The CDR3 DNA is TGCGCCAGCAGCTTGGATAGGAAGAGGGATGAGCAGTTCTTC.

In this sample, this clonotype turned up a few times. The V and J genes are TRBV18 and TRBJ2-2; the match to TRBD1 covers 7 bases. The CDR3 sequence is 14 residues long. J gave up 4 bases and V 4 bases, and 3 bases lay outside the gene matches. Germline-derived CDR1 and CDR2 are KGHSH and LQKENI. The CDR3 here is CASSLNRGTGELFF. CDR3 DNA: TGTGCCAGCTCACTCAACAGGGGCACCGGGGAGCTGTTTTTT.

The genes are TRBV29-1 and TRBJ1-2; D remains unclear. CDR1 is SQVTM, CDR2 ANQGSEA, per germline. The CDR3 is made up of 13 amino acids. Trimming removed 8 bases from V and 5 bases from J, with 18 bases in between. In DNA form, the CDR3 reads TGCAGCTCGAGTGAGGACGCGGGGTATGGCTACACCTTC. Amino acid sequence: CSSSEDAGYGYTF.

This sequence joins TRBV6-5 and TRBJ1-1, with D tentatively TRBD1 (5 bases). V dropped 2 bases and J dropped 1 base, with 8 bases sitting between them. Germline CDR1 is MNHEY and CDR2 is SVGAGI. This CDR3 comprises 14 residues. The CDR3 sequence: CASSYRQGNTEAFF. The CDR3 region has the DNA TGTGCCAGCAGTTACAGGCAGGGGAACACTGAAGCTTTCTTT.

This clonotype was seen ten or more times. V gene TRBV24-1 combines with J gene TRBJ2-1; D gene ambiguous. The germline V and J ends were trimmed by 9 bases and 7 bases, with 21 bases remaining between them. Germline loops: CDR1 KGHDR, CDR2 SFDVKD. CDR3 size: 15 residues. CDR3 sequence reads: CATASRTYRGNEQFF. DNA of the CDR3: TGTGCCACCGCTTCAAGGACGTATAGAGGTAATGAGCAGTTCTTC.

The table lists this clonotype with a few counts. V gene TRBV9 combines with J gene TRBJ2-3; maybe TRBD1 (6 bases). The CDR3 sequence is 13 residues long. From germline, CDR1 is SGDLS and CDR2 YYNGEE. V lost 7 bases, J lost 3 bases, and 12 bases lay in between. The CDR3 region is CASGQGTTDTQYF. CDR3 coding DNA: TGTGCCAGCGGTCAGGGGACGACAGATACGCAGTATTTT.

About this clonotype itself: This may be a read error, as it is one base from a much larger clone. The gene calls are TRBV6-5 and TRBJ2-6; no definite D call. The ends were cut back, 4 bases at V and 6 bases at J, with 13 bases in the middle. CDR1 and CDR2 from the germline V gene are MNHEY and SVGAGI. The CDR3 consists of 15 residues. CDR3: CASSFLDLQANVLTF. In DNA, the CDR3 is TGTGCCAGCAGTTTTCTGGATTTACAGGCCAACGTCCTGACTTTC.

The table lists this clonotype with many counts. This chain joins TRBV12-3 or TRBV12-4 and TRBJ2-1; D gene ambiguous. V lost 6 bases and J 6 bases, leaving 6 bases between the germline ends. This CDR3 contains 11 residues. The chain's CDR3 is CASSATNEQFF. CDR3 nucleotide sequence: TGTGCCAGCAGCGCCACCAATGAGCAGTTCTTC.

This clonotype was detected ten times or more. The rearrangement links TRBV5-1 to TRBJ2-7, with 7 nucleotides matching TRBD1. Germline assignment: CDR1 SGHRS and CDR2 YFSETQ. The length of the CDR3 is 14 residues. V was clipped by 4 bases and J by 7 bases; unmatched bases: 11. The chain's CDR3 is CASSLSTGTGEQYF. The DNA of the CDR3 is TGCGCCAGCAGCCTATCGACAGGGACGGGGGAGCAGTACTTC.

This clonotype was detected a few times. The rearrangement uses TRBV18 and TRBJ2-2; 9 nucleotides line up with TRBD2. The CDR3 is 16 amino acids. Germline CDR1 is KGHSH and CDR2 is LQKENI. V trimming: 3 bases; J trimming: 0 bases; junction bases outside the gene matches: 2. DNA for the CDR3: TGTGCCAGCTCACCTAGCGGGGGATCGAACACCGGGGAGCTGTTTTTT. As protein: CASSPSGGSNTGELFF.

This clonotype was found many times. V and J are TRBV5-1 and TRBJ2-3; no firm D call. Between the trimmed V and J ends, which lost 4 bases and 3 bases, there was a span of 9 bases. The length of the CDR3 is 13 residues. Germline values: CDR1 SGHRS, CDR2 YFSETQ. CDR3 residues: CASSQPLTDTQYF. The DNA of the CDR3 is TGCGCCAGCAGCCAGCCACTAACAGATACGCAGTATTTT.

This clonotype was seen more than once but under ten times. CDR3 residues: CSALLRTGGPYGYTF. CDR3 sequence (DNA): TGCAGTGCTCTATTGAGGACAGGGGGTCCCTATGGCTACACCTTC. This chain connects TRBV20-1 to TRBJ1-2; the match to TRBD1 covers 10 bases. Germline values: CDR1 DFQATT, CDR2 SNEGSKA (reference sequence). The CDR3 has 15 residues. After removal of 5 bases from V and 4 bases from J, the junction contained 10 bases not matched to a gene.

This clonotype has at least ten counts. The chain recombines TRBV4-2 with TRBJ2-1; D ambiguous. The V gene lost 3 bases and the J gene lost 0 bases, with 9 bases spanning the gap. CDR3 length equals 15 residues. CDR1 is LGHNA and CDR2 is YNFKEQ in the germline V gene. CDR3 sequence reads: CASSQDQGSYNEQFF. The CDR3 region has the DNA TGTGCCAGCAGCCAGGACCAAGGCTCCTACAATGAGCAGTTCTTC.

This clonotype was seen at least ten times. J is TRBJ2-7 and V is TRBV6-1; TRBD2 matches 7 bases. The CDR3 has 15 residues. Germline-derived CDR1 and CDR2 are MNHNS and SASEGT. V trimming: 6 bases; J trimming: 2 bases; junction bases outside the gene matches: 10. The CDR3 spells CASSPRLAGAYEQYF. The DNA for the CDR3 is TGTGCCAGCAGCCCCAGACTAGCCGGGGCCTACGAGCAGTACTTC.

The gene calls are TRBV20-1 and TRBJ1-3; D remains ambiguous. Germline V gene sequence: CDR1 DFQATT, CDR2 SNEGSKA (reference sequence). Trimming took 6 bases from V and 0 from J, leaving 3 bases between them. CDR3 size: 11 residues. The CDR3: CSALSGNTIYF. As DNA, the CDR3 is TGCAGTGCCCTCTCTGGAAACACCATATATTTT.

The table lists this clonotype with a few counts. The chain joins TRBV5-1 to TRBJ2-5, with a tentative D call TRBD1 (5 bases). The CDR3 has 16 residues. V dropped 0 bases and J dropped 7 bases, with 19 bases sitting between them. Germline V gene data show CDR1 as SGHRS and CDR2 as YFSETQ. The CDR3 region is CASSLELGRTVVTQYF. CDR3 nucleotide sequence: TGCGCCAGCAGCTTGGAATTGGGGCGGACGGTTGTGACCCAGTACTTC.

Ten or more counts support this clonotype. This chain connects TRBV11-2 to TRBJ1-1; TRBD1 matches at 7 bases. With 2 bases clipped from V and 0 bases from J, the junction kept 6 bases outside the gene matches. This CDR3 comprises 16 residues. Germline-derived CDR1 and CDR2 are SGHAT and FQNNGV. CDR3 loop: CASSLRYGQVNTEAFF. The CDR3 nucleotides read TGTGCCAGCAGCTTACGATACGGACAGGTGAACACTGAAGCTTTCTTT. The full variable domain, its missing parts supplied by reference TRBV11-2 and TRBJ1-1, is EAGVAQSPRYKIIEKRQSVAFWCNPISGHATLYWYQQILGQGPKLLIQFQNNGVVDDSQLPKDRFSAERLKGVDSTLKIQPAKLEDSAVYLCASSLRYGQVNTEAFFGQGTRLTVV.